The sequence of this T cell receptor beta chain was determined in a study of cytomegalovirus exposure and HLA in healthy donors. Broader study findings: Among TCR sequences, most were rare, though some public TCRs appeared in many donors. Per published reports, the classifier diagnosed cytomegalovirus status with high specificity and sensitivity. Only CMV serostatus was available as immune exposure information.

A remark on this clone: What it binds is not known.

60 Vbeta and 13 Jbeta primers were used in PCR. Assay: immunoSEQ multiplex PCR; the TCRdb copy retains only in-frame clones and omits some. The sample includes fewer than 250,000 clones, about four fifths of them seen just once. This CDR3 is 16 amino acids long. Germline CDR1 reads MGHDK; CDR2 reads SYGVNS. The V segment lost 7 bases and the J segment 1 base; nucleotides outside the gene matches: 8. Material: PBMCs. This chain uses TRBV25-1 with TRBJ2-7; 12 bases match TRBD1. This clonotype originated in a woman between 50 and 59 years old in good health and CMV-seropositive. The CDR3 coding sequence is TGTGCCAGCATGGGGGACAGGGGGCCAGGGTCCTACGAGCAGTACTTC. As protein: CASMGDRGPGSYEQYF.